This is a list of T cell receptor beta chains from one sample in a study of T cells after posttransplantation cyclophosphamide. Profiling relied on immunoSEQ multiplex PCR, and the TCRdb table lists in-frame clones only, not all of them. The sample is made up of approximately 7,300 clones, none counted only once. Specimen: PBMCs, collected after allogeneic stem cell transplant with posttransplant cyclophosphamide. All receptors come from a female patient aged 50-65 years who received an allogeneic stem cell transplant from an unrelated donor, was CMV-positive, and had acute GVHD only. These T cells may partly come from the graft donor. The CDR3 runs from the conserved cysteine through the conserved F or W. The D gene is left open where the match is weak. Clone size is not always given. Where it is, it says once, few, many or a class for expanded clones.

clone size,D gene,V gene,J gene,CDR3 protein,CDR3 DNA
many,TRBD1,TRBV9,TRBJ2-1,CASSVATTGYYNEQFF,TGTGCCAGCAGCGTAGCTACGACAGGGTACTACAATGAGCAGTTCTTC
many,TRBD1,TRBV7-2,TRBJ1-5,CASSPPQSSGTGNNQPQHF,TGTGCCAGCAGTCCACCCCAATCCTCCGGGACAGGGAACAATCAGCCCCAGCATTTT
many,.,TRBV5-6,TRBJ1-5,CASSLSGGPQHF,TGTGCCAGCAGCTTGTCGGGGGGGCCCCAGCATTTT
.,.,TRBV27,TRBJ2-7,CASSLYNLYEQYF,TGTGCCAGCAGTTTATATAACCTATACGAGCAGTACTTC
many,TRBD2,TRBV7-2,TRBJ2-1,CASSQPGLAELEQFF,TGTGCCAGCAGCCAACCGGGACTAGCGGAGTTAGAGCAGTTCTTC
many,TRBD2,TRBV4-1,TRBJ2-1,CASSQAPGLAATSSYNEQFF,TGCGCCAGCAGCCAGGCCCCGGGACTAGCGGCCACGAGCTCCTACAATGAGCAGTTCTTC
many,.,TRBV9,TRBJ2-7,CASSPSGVSREQYF,TGTGCCAGCAGCCCGTCCGGGGTGAGTCGGGAGCAGTACTTC
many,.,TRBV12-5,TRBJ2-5,CASGIWTPRQETQYF,TGTGCTAGTGGTATTTGGACTCCTCGTCAAGAGACCCAGTACTTC
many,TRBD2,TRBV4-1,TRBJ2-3,CASSRRVTSGSRGTDTQYF,TGCGCCAGCAGCCGTCGCGTCACTAGCGGGAGTAGGGGCACAGATACGCAGTATTTT
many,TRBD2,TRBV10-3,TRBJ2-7,CAISDGTSGSYEQYF,TGTGCCATCAGTGACGGGACTAGCGGGAGCTACGAGCAGTACTTC
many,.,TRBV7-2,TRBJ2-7,CASSLISPYEQYF,TGTGCCAGCAGCTTAATCAGTCCCTACGAGCAGTACTTC
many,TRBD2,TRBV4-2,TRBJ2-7,CASSQVGMLGGSSYEQYF,TGTGCCAGCAGCCAAGTAGGTATGCTGGGCGGGAGTTCATACGAGCAGTACTTC
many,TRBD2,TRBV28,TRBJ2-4,CASSLTSGQNIQYF,TGTGCCAGCAGTTTGACTAGCGGCCAAAACATTCAGTACTTC
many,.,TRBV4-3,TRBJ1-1,CASSQDSTGAGVEAFF,TGCGCCAGCAGCCAAGATTCCACTGGGGCCGGCGTTGAAGCTTTCTTT
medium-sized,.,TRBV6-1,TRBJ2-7,CASSARDSSSYEQYF,TGTGCCAGCAGTGCCCGGGACTCGAGCTCCTACGAGCAGTACTTC
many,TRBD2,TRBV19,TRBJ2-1,CASSDRREVLDEQFF,TGTGCCAGTAGTGATCGGCGGGAGGTTCTCGATGAGCAGTTCTTC
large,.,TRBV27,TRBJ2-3,CASSPRDSFSTDTQYF,TGTGCCAGCAGTCCCCGGGACTCCTTTAGCACAGATACGCAGTATTTT
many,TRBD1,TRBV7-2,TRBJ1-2,CASSLQGARVGYTF,TGTGCCAGCAGCTTACAGGGGGCGCGAGTGGGCTACACCTTC
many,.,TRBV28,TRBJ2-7,CASSPSQGEQYF,TGTGCCAGCAGTCCGTCTCAGGGTGAGCAGTACTTC
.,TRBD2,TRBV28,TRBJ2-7,CASSRGGGLPLGEQYF,TGTGCCAGCAGCCGGGGTGGGGGACTACCTCTGGGCGAGCAGTACTTC
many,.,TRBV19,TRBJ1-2,CASEEGNYGYTF,TGTGCCAGTGAGGAGGGGAACTATGGCTACACCTTC
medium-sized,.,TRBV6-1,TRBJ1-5,CASSALANQPQHF,TGTGCCAGCAGCGCCTTAGCAAATCAGCCCCAGCATTTT
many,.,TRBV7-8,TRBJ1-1,CASSQATEAFF,TGTGCCAGCAGCCAAGCGACTGAAGCTTTCTTT
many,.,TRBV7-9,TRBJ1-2,CASSLEAGYYGYTF,TGTGCCAGCAGCTTAGAGGCGGGGTACTATGGCTACACCTTC
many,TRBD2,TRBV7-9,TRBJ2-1,CASSPARREGNEQFF,TGTGCCAGCAGCCCCGCGCGTAGGGAGGGCAATGAGCAGTTCTTC
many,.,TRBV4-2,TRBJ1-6,CASSQEEAVGLYNSPLHF,TGTGCCAGCAGCCAAGAGGAGGCCGTTGGATTGTATAATTCACCCCTCCACTTT
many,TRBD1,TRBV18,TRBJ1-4,CASSTGQTRATNEKLFF,TGTGCCAGCTCAACGGGACAGACGCGTGCAACTAATGAAAAACTGTTTTTT
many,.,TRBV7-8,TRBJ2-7,CASSIGLGGSEQYF,TGTGCCAGCAGCATCGGACTAGGGGGATCGGAGCAGTACTTC
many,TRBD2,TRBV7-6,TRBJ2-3,CASSLLAGVDPDTQYF,TGTGCCAGCAGCCTACTAGCGGGAGTCGACCCAGATACGCAGTATTTT
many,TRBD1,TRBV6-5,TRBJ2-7,CASSNPDREGDEQYF,TGTGCCAGCAGCAACCCCGACAGGGAAGGGGACGAGCAGTACTTC
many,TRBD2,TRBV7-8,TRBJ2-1,CASSQTPGTSGRVHNEQFF,TGTGCCAGCAGCCAAACTCCCGGGACTAGCGGGAGGGTCCACAATGAGCAGTTCTTC
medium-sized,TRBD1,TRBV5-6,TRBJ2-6,CASSLVGRGRPGANVLTF,TGTGCCAGCAGCTTGGTGGGCAGGGGGCGACCTGGGGCCAACGTCCTGACTTTC
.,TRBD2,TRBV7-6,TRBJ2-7,CASSLYLAGGGVSDEQYF,TGTGCCAGCAGCTTATATCTCGCGGGAGGGGGCGTGAGCGACGAGCAGTACTTC
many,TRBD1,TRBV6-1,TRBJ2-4,CASERTGNIQYF,TGTGCCAGCGAGAGGACAGGAAACATTCAGTACTTC
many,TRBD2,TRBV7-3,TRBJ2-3,CASSPALGGPDTQYF,TGTGCCAGCAGCCCGGCTCTGGGAGGGCCAGATACGCAGTATTTT
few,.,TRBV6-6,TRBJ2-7,CASRTDSFYEQYF,TGTGCCAGCAGGACGGACAGTTTCTACGAGCAGTACTTC
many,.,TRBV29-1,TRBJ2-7,CSVGDGAYEQYF,TGCAGCGTCGGGGATGGGGCCTACGAGCAGTACTTC
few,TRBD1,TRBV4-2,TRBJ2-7,CASSQEPGQGFYEQYF,TGTGCCAGCAGCCAAGAACCCGGACAGGGGTTCTACGAGCAGTACTTC
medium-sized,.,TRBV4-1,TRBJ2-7,CASSQDLGDYEQYF,TGCGCCAGCAGCCAAGACTTAGGGGACTACGAGCAGTACTTC
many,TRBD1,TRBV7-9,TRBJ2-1,CASSFGTGGGEQFF,TGTGCCAGCAGCTTCGGGACAGGGGGTGGTGAGCAGTTCTTC